A selection of T cell receptor beta chains follows, all from one sample in a study of blood T cell repertoires in COVID-19. Method: immunoSEQ multiplex PCR; TCRdb's copy keeps in-frame clones and lacks some. The table records over 120,000 clones, roughly four fifths of them present only once. Sequences were obtained from PBMCs or T cells enriched from blood (not recorded which). Receptors were obtained from a man aged 50 or older who had recovered from COVID-19. The CDR3 runs from the conserved cysteine through the conserved F or W. A D gene is named only where the DNA matches it firmly. Not all rows give a size; the values are once, few, many and, for expanded clones, a class.

V gene: TRBV3-1/TRBV3-2
J gene: TRBJ2-1
D gene: TRBD1
clone size: NA
CDR3 DNA: TGTGCCAGGCAATGGACAGGGGGCAATGAGCAGTTCTTC
CDR3 protein: CARQWTGGNEQFF

V gene: TRBV5-1
J gene: TRBJ2-3
D gene: TRBD1
clone size: few
CDR3 DNA: TGCGCCAGCAGACTGGACAGGGTACCTAGGACAGATACGCAGTATTTT
CDR3 protein: CASRLDRVPRTDTQYF

V gene: TRBV6-5
J gene: TRBJ1-6
D gene: NA
clone size: NA
CDR3 DNA: TGTGCCAGCTCCCGACAGGCGGAAGATTCACCCCTCCACTTT
CDR3 protein: CASSRQAEDSPLHF

V gene: TRBV7-2
J gene: TRBJ2-2
D gene: NA
clone size: NA
CDR3 DNA: TGTGCCAGCAGCTCCCGTAAGACAGGATACACCGGGGAGCTGTTTTTT
CDR3 protein: CASSSRKTGYTGELFF

V gene: TRBV5-4
J gene: TRBJ2-2
D gene: TRBD2
clone size: NA
CDR3 DNA: TGTGCCAGCAGCCAGCGACTAGCGGGGACCACCGGGGAGCTGTTTTTT
CDR3 protein: CASSQRLAGTTGELFF

V gene: TRBV7-2
J gene: TRBJ2-2
D gene: NA
clone size: few
CDR3 DNA: TGTGCCAGCAGCTTAAACCTCGGGTACACCGGGGAGCTGTTTTTT
CDR3 protein: CASSLNLGYTGELFF

V gene: TRBV10-2
J gene: TRBJ1-2
D gene: NA
clone size: NA
CDR3 DNA: TGCGCCAGCAGTGAGTCGGGAGTGACTGCACCCATCGGGGTTAACTATGGCTACACCTTC
CDR3 protein: CASSESGVTAPIGVNYGYTF

V gene: TRBV7-6
J gene: TRBJ1-1
D gene: NA
clone size: NA
CDR3 DNA: TGTGCCAGCAGCCCTTCGGAGGGAGCAGTAAACACTGAAGCTTTCTTT
CDR3 protein: CASSPSEGAVNTEAFF

V gene: TRBV7-6
J gene: TRBJ1-1
D gene: NA
clone size: NA
CDR3 DNA: TGTGCCAGCAGCTTAGCTGAGGGCAACACTGAAGCTTTCTTT
CDR3 protein: CASSLAEGNTEAFF

V gene: TRBV19
J gene: TRBJ2-7
D gene: NA
clone size: NA
CDR3 DNA: TGTGCCAGTAGTATGGGTCAGGGGAACCACGAGCAGTACTTC
CDR3 protein: CASSMGQGNHEQYF

V gene: TRBV14
J gene: TRBJ2-3
D gene: TRBD1
clone size: NA
CDR3 DNA: TGTGCCAGCAGCCCCGGGACAGCGCAGTATTTT
CDR3 protein: CASSPGTAQYF

V gene: TRBV9
J gene: TRBJ2-2
D gene: TRBD2
clone size: NA
CDR3 DNA: TGTGCCAGCAGCTCTGGCGGGGGGGCCGCCGGGGAGCTGTTTTTT
CDR3 protein: CASSSGGGAAGELFF

V gene: TRBV9
J gene: TRBJ2-2
D gene: TRBD2
clone size: NA
CDR3 DNA: TGTGCCAGCAGCGTAGGAAGCGGGGATAACGGGGAGCTGTTTTTT
CDR3 protein: CASSVGSGDNGELFF

V gene: TRBV19
J gene: TRBJ2-4
D gene: TRBD1
clone size: NA
CDR3 DNA: TGTGCCAGTAGCAAGGGACAGGGGGCGGCCAAAAACATTCAGTACTTC
CDR3 protein: CASSKGQGAAKNIQYF

V gene: TRBV28
J gene: TRBJ1-6
D gene: TRBD1
clone size: NA
CDR3 DNA: TGTGCCAGCACCTCGGACAGGGGAGTTGGAAATTCACCCCTCCACTTT
CDR3 protein: CASTSDRGVGNSPLHF

V gene: TRBV3-1/TRBV3-2
J gene: TRBJ1-5
D gene: TRBD1
clone size: once
CDR3 DNA: TGTGCCAGCAGCCAAGATTTTAGACAGGGAATGCGTCAGCCCCAGCATTTT
CDR3 protein: CASSQDFRQGMRQPQHF

V gene: TRBV7-2
J gene: TRBJ2-1
D gene: TRBD2
clone size: NA
CDR3 DNA: TGTGCCAGCAGCTTGTACGGGCGGGGGGGCCACAATGAGCAGTTCTTC
CDR3 protein: CASSLYGRGGHNEQFF

V gene: TRBV9
J gene: TRBJ2-3
D gene: NA
clone size: NA
CDR3 DNA: TGTGCCAGCAGCGTAGTCGGGGTGGAAACAGATACGCAGTATTTT
CDR3 protein: CASSVVGVETDTQYF

V gene: TRBV27
J gene: TRBJ2-7
D gene: NA
clone size: NA
CDR3 DNA: TGTGCCAGCAGTGGACTGCAGGTAGATGTATCCGAGCAGTACTTC
CDR3 protein: CASSGLQVDVSEQYF

V gene: TRBV30
J gene: TRBJ1-1
D gene: NA
clone size: NA
CDR3 DNA: TGTGCCTGGAGTGTAAGGGGGGGATTGAACACTGAAGCTTTCTTT
CDR3 protein: CAWSVRGGLNTEAFF

V gene: TRBV7-9
J gene: TRBJ1-4
D gene: NA
clone size: NA
CDR3 DNA: TGTGCCAGCAGCCCCTCGGGGGTTACTGAAAAACTGTTTTTT
CDR3 protein: CASSPSGVTEKLFF

V gene: TRBV6-2/TRBV6-3
J gene: TRBJ1-1
D gene: NA
clone size: NA
CDR3 DNA: TGTGCCAGCAGTTACACAGGGTCGTCTACTGAAGCTTTCTTT
CDR3 protein: CASSYTGSSTEAFF

V gene: TRBV5-1
J gene: TRBJ1-1
D gene: TRBD1
clone size: NA
CDR3 DNA: TGCGCCAGCAGCTTGTCCGGACAGGGGCGTGCCTTGAACACTGAAGCTTTCTTT
CDR3 protein: CASSLSGQGRALNTEAFF

V gene: TRBV27
J gene: TRBJ1-1
D gene: NA
clone size: NA
CDR3 DNA: TGTGCCAGCAGTTTATCTCCGGGCACTGAAGCTTTCTTT
CDR3 protein: CASSLSPGTEAFF

V gene: TRBV6-5
J gene: TRBJ2-1
D gene: TRBD2
clone size: NA
CDR3 DNA: TGTGCCAGCAGTTACTCGAGCGGGGGACGCTACAATGAGCAGTTCTTC
CDR3 protein: CASSYSSGGRYNEQFF

V gene: TRBV19
J gene: TRBJ1-2
D gene: NA
clone size: NA
CDR3 DNA: TGTGCCAGTAGTATAGTGGCGGGGGACCCTGGCTACACCTTC
CDR3 protein: CASSIVAGDPGYTF

V gene: TRBV5-1
J gene: TRBJ2-7
D gene: NA
clone size: NA
CDR3 DNA: TGCGCCAGCAGCTTGGGTGCCAGGGCCTACGAGCAGTACTTC
CDR3 protein: CASSLGARAYEQYF

V gene: TRBV12-2
J gene: TRBJ1-1
D gene: NA
clone size: once
CDR3 DNA: TGTGCAAGTCGCTTGGACAGGGGGACAATGAACACTGAAGCTTTCTTT
CDR3 protein: CASRLDRGTMNTEAFF

V gene: TRBV20-1
J gene: TRBJ2-1
D gene: NA
clone size: NA
CDR3 DNA: TGCAGTGCTAGTCGAGCCTCCGGGAGCAATGAGCAGTTCTTC
CDR3 protein: CSASRASGSNEQFF

V gene: TRBV27
J gene: TRBJ2-7
D gene: TRBD1
clone size: NA
CDR3 DNA: TGTGCCAGCAGTTCGGACAGGGCCTCCTACGAGCAGTACTTC
CDR3 protein: CASSSDRASYEQYF

V gene: TRBV10-3
J gene: TRBJ2-7
D gene: TRBD1
clone size: NA
CDR3 DNA: TGTGCCATCAGCGACAGGGGCAACGAGCAGTACTTC
CDR3 protein: CAISDRGNEQYF

V gene: TRBV19
J gene: TRBJ2-5
D gene: TRBD2
clone size: NA
CDR3 DNA: TGTGCCAGTAGTATGCCCAGCGGGGGGGCCCTAGAGACCCAGTACTTC
CDR3 protein: CASSMPSGGALETQYF

V gene: TRBV10-3
J gene: TRBJ1-1
D gene: NA
clone size: NA
CDR3 DNA: TGTGCCACGGACATTGGCGGGGGGAGAGAGTACACTGAAGCTTTCTTT
CDR3 protein: CATDIGGGREYTEAFF

V gene: TRBV9
J gene: TRBJ2-1
D gene: TRBD1
clone size: NA
CDR3 DNA: TGTGCCAGCAGCGTAGTAGACAGGGACAATGAGCAGTTCTTC
CDR3 protein: CASSVVDRDNEQFF

V gene: TRBV2
J gene: TRBJ2-7
D gene: NA
clone size: NA
CDR3 DNA: TGTGCCAGCAGTGAAGGACTCCGGGGGCAGTACTTC
CDR3 protein: CASSEGLRGQYF

V gene: TRBV21-1
J gene: TRBJ2-3
D gene: NA
clone size: NA
CDR3 DNA: TGTGCCAGCAGCAAATCCGCTAGCCGCACAGATACGCAGTATTTT
CDR3 protein: CASSKSASRTDTQYF

V gene: TRBV4-2
J gene: TRBJ1-4
D gene: NA
clone size: NA
CDR3 DNA: TGTGCCAGCAGCCAGCCCGGGTCCGTCACAAAACTGTTTTTT
CDR3 protein: CASSQPGSVTKLFF

V gene: TRBV2
J gene: TRBJ2-5
D gene: TRBD1
clone size: NA
CDR3 DNA: TGTGCCAGCAGTGAATCCGGGCAGGGGGCAAGGGAGACCCAGTACTTC
CDR3 protein: CASSESGQGARETQYF

V gene: TRBV4-2
J gene: TRBJ2-3
D gene: TRBD2
clone size: NA
CDR3 DNA: TGTGCCAGCAGCCAAGCCCTTAGCGGGGGCACAGATACGCAGTATTTT
CDR3 protein: CASSQALSGGTDTQYF

V gene: TRBV6-6
J gene: TRBJ1-1
D gene: TRBD1
clone size: NA
CDR3 DNA: TGTGCCAGCAGTGGAGGACAGGGTGGGACTGAAGCTTTCTTT
CDR3 protein: CASSGGQGGTEAFF

V gene: TRBV7-2
J gene: TRBJ1-2
D gene: TRBD1
clone size: NA
CDR3 DNA: TGTGCCAGCAGCTTAGGGCTCGGACAGGGGAACTATGGCTACACCTTC
CDR3 protein: CASSLGLGQGNYGYTF

V gene: TRBV18
J gene: TRBJ1-2
D gene: NA
clone size: NA
CDR3 DNA: TGTGCCAGCTCACCTTCGAACTATGGCTACACCTTC
CDR3 protein: CASSPSNYGYTF

V gene: TRBV4-3
J gene: TRBJ2-3
D gene: TRBD1
clone size: NA
CDR3 DNA: TGCGCCAGCAGCCAAGAAAGGACAGGGGGGACAGATACGCAGTATTTT
CDR3 protein: CASSQERTGGTDTQYF

V gene: TRBV5-8
J gene: TRBJ1-2
D gene: TRBD1
clone size: once
CDR3 DNA: TGTGCCAGCAGCTTGGTGACAGGGTACGCCTATGGCTACACCTTC
CDR3 protein: CASSLVTGYAYGYTF

V gene: TRBV19
J gene: TRBJ2-1
D gene: NA
clone size: once
CDR3 DNA: TGTGCCAGTAGTATGGGTCAGGGAACCTACAATGAGCAGTTCTTC
CDR3 protein: CASSMGQGTYNEQFF

V gene: TRBV28
J gene: TRBJ1-1
D gene: NA
clone size: few
CDR3 DNA: TGTGCCAGCAGTCGGACAGTGAACACTGAAGCTTTCTTT
CDR3 protein: CASSRTVNTEAFF

V gene: TRBV6-5
J gene: TRBJ2-7
D gene: NA
clone size: once
CDR3 DNA: TGTGCCAGCAGATTGGCAGGGAGGACCTACGAGCAGTACTTC
CDR3 protein: CASRLAGRTYEQYF

V gene: TRBV7-8
J gene: TRBJ1-3
D gene: NA
clone size: NA
CDR3 DNA: TGTGCCAGCACCTCCCTCATTCAGGGGCGAACCTCTGGAAACACCATATATTTT
CDR3 protein: CASTSLIQGRTSGNTIYF

V gene: TRBV19
J gene: TRBJ2-2
D gene: NA
clone size: NA
CDR3 DNA: TGTGCCACCAAGAACACCGGGGAGCTGTTTTTT
CDR3 protein: CATKNTGELFF

V gene: TRBV7-9
J gene: TRBJ2-5
D gene: TRBD2
clone size: once
CDR3 DNA: TGTGCCAGCAGCCCTGGACTAGCGGGGAGCCAAGAGACCCAGTACTTC
CDR3 protein: CASSPGLAGSQETQYF

V gene: TRBV5-1
J gene: TRBJ1-1
D gene: NA
clone size: NA
CDR3 DNA: TGCGCCAGCGGAGACAGGAACACTGAAGCTTTCTTT
CDR3 protein: CASGDRNTEAFF

V gene: TRBV7-3
J gene: TRBJ2-3
D gene: TRBD2
clone size: NA
CDR3 DNA: TGTGCCAGCAGCCAAGCGGGGGGGGCCACAGATACGCAGTATTTT
CDR3 protein: CASSQAGGATDTQYF

V gene: TRBV11-3
J gene: TRBJ2-7
D gene: NA
clone size: NA
CDR3 DNA: TGTGCCAGCAGCGTAGACAGGTCCCGCGAGCAGTACTTC
CDR3 protein: CASSVDRSREQYF